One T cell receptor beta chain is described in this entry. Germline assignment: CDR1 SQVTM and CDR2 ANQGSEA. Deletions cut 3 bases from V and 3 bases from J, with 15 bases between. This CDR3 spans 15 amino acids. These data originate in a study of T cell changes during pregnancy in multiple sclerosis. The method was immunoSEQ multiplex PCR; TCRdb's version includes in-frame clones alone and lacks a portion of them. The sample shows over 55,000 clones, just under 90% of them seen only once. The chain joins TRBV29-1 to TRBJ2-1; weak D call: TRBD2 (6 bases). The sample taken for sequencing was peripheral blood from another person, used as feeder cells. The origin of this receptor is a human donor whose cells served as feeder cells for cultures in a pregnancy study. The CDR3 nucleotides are TGCAGCGTTGAGGGGGGAGTGGCGGACTACAATGAGCAGTTCTTC. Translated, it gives CSVEGGVADYNEQFF.